These 7 T cell receptor beta chains originate from one sample sequenced in a study of blood T cells in healthy people across ages. It was with a sample-barcoded 5' primer and a J-beta primer mix that a second PCR of about 6 to 12 cycles was run. TCRdb used MiXCR to reprocess the 5' RACE reads, holding one entry per CDR3 protein. Altogether around 750,000 distinct CDR3 sequences are present, roughly 50% being singletons, with the ten largest covering roughly two fifths. Material for sequencing was blood. The receptors come from a man aged 80 or over in good health.

Ten or more counts support this clonotype. This sequence joins TRBV24-1 and TRBJ2-1; D might be TRBD1 (5 bases). V lost 6 bases to trimming and J lost 10 bases, with 9 bases between them. CDR3 length: 11 amino acids. Germline CDR1 KGHDR, CDR2 SFDVKD. CDR3 residues: CATSSWGEQFF. The CDR3, as DNA: TGTGCCACCAGTTCGTGGGGCGAGCAGTTCTTC.

V gene TRBV27 combines with J gene TRBJ2-1; D is possibly TRBD1 or TRBD2 (5 bases each). In germline, CDR1 is MNHEY, CDR2 SMNVEV (reference sequence). V was pared by 3 bases and J by 0 bases, with 15 bases between. CDR3 length equals 17 residues. CDR3 coding DNA: TGTGCCAGCAGTTTGAGGGGTGCCCGACGCTCCTACAATGAGCAGTTCTTC. As protein: CASSLRGARRSYNEQFF.

The chain combines TRBV7-2 with TRBJ1-5; D is uncertain. CDR1 and CDR2 from the germline V gene are SGHTA and FQGNSA. Trimming pared 2 bases from V and 4 bases from J, leaving 9 bases between. CDR3 length: 14 amino acids. The CDR3 here is CASSLLGPNQPQHF. CDR3 DNA sequence: TGTGCCAGCAGCTTACTGGGCCCAAATCAGCCCCAGCATTTT.

The genes are TRBV6-6 and TRBJ2-7; D gene ambiguous. Germline lookup yields CDR1 MNHNY and CDR2 SVGAGI (reference sequence). V was shortened by 6 bases and J by 2 bases, with 11 bases between the two germline ends. The CDR3 loop spans 13 amino acids. CDR3 coding DNA: TGTGCCAGCAGATACACAGACACCTACGAGCAGTACTTC. Its translation: CASRYTDTYEQYF.

V gene TRBV27 combines with J gene TRBJ2-4, with 9 bases aligning to TRBD1. The better agreement between TRBJ2-7 and the DNA end casts doubt on the J call. The CDR3 runs 14 residues. The germline V gene encodes CDR1 MNHEY and CDR2 SMNVEV (reference sequence). The CDR3 DNA follows: TGTGCCAGCAGAATCGTGGGACAGGGATACGAGCAGTACTTC. This encodes CASRIVGQGYEQYF.

This sequence joins TRBV27 and TRBJ2-7, with D perhaps TRBD2 (6 bases). Trimming left V 0 bases short and J 5 bases short, with 17 bases between. In germline, CDR1 is MNHEY, CDR2 SMNVEV (reference sequence). The CDR3 is made up of 16 amino acids. CDR3 in amino acids: CASSLSLRGYLHEQYF. The CDR3, as DNA: TGTGCCAGCAGTTTATCACTTCGGGGGTATCTCCACGAGCAGTACTTC.

On this clonotype itself: At one end the junction does not follow the germline gene, possibly because of a read error. V is TRBV7-7 and J is TRBJ2-1; 7 bases line up with TRBD2. Looked up from germline, CDR1 is SSHAT and CDR2 is FNYEAQ (reference sequence). The CDR3 is 16 amino acids. This CDR3 reads CASSLAGLAVYNEQFF. Written as DNA, the CDR3 is TGTGCTAGCAGCTTAGCGGGTCTAGCGGTCTACAATGAGCAGTTCTTC. The full variable domain, its missing parts supplied by reference TRBV7-7 and TRBJ2-1, is GAGVSQSPRYKVTKRGQDVTLRCDPISSHATLYWYQQALGQGPEFLTYFNYEAQPDKSGLPSDRFSAERPEGSISTLTIQRTEQRDSAMYRCASSLAGLAVYNEQFFGPGTRLTVL.